This record looks at one T cell receptor (beta chain) sequence and its context. The germline gives CDR1 SGHRS, CDR2 YFSETQ. The CDR3 covers 13 residues. V was clipped by 4 bases and J by 3 bases; unmatched bases: 3. These data originate in a study of Tregs in tolerant kidney transplant recipients. Generated by immunoSEQ multiplex PCR, the TCRdb table keeps only in-frame clones and is missing some. The table shows some 60,000 clones, with approximately 82% occurring only once. V and J are TRBV5-1 and TRBJ2-5; 7 bases are shared with TRBD1. The source of this sequence is a human donor in good health. Source material: CD4+ T cells from blood. CDR3 in amino acids: CASSQDREETQYF. CDR3 DNA sequence: TGCGCCAGCAGCCAAGACAGGGAAGAGACCCAGTACTTC.